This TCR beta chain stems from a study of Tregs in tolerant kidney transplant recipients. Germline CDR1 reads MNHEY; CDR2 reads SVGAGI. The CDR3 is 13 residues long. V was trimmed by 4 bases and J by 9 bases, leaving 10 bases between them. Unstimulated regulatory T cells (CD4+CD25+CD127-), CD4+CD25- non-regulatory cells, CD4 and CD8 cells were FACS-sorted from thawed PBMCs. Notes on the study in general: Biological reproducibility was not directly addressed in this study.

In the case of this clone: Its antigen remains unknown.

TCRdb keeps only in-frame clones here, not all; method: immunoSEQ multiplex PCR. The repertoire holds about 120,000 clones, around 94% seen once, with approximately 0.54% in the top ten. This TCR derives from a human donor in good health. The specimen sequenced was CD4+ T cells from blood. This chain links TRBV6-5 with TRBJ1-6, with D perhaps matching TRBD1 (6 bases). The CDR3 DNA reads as TGTGCCAGCAGTTTACAGGGCGGTTCACCCCTCCACTTT. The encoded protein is CASSLQGGSPLHF.